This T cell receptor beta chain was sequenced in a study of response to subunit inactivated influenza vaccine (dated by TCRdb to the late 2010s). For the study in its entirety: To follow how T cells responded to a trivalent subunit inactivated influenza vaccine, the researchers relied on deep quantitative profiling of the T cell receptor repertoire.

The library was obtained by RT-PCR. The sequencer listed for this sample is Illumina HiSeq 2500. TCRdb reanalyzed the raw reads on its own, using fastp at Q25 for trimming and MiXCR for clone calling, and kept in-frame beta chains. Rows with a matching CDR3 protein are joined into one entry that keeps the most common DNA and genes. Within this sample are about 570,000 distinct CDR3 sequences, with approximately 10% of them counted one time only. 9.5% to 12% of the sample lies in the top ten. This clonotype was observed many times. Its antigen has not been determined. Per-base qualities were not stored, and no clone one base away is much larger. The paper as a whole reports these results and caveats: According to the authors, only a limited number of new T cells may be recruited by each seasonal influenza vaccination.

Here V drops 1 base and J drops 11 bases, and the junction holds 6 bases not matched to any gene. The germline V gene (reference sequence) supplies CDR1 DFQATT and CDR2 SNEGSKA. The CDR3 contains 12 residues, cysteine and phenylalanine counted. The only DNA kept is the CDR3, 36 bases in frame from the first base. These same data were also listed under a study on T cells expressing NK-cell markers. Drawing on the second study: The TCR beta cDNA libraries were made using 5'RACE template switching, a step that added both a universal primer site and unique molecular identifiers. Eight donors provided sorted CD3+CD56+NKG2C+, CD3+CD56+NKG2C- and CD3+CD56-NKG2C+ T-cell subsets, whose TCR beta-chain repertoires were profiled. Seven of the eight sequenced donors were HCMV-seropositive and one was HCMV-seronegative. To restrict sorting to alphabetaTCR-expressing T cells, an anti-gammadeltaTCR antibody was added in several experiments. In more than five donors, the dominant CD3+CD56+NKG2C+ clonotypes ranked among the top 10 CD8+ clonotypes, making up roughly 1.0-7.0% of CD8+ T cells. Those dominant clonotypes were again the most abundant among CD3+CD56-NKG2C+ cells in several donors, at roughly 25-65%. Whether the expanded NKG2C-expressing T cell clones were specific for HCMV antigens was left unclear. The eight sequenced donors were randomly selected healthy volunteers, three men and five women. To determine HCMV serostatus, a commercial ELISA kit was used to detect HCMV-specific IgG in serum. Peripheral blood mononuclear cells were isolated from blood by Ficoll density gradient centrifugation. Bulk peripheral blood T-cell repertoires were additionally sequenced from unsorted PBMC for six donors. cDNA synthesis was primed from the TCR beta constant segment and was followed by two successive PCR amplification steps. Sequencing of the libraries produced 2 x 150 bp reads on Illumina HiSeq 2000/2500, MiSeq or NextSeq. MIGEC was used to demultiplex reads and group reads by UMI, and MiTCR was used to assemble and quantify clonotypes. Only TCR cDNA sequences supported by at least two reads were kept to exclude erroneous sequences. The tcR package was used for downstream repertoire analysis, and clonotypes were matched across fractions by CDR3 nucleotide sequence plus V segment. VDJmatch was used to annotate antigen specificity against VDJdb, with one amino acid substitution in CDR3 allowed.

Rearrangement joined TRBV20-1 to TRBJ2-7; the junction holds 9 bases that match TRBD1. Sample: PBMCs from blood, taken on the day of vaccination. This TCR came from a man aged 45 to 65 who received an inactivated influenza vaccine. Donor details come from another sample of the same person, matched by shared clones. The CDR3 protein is CSARADRGVKYF. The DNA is TGCAGTGCTAGAGCGGACAGGGGAGTTAAGTACTTC.